These 30 T cell receptor beta chains share one sample of origin, sequenced in a study of cytomegalovirus exposure and HLA in healthy donors. The study ran its PCR with 60 Vbeta and 13 Jbeta primers. The data were produced by immunoSEQ multiplex PCR, yet TCRdb's version contains in-frame clones alone and is incomplete. This table holds tens of thousands of clones, around 79% found once. Source material: PBMCs. These receptor sequences come from a man aged 40-55 years in good health and CMV-seronegative.

The chain has TRBV11-1 and TRBJ1-2, with 9 bases identical to TRBD1. Trimming took 3 bases from V and 0 from J; bases not matched to a gene: 2. CDR3 size: 15 residues. Per the germline V gene, CDR1 is SGHAT and CDR2 is FQDESV (reference sequence). CDR3 protein: CASSLRTGANYGYTF. CDR3 nucleotide sequence: TGTGCCAGCAGCTTGCGGACAGGGGCTAACTATGGCTACACCTTC.

CDR3 nucleotides: TGTGCCAGCAGCAACACAGGGCTGAATTCACCCCTCCACTTT. It translates to CASSNTGLNSPLHF. The V and J genes are TRBV11-3 and TRBJ1-6; D perhaps matches TRBD1 (6 bases). Germline lookup yields CDR1 SGHNT and CDR2 YENEEA. V was shortened by 5 bases and J by 7 bases, with 12 bases between the two germline ends. CDR3 size: 14 residues.

This clone came up a few times. The chain carries TRBV28 and TRBJ2-7, with 7 bases identical to TRBD2. V lost 7 bases to trimming and J lost 3 bases; unmatched junction nucleotides: 9. The CDR3 runs 14 residues. Germline-derived CDR1 and CDR2 are MDHEN and SYDVKM. The chain's CDR3 is CASTSGTPRYEQYF. The CDR3 DNA is TGTGCCAGCACCAGCGGGACCCCCCGCTACGAGCAGTACTTC.

V usage is TRBV11-3 and J usage is TRBJ2-6; a possible D gene is TRBD1 (5 bases). CDR3 length: 16 amino acids. Germline CDR1 and CDR2: SGHNT and YENEEA. Trimming removed 1 base from V and 3 bases from J, with 10 bases in between. CDR3 loop: CASSLGDSGGANVLTF. In DNA form, the CDR3 reads TGTGCCAGCAGCTTAGGAGACAGTGGTGGGGCCAACGTCCTGACTTTC.

The rearrangement links TRBV15 to TRBJ1-5, with D uncertain. Germline lookup yields CDR1 LNHNV and CDR2 YYDKDF (reference sequence). The CDR3 has 16 amino acids. The germline V and J ends were trimmed by 0 bases and 3 bases, with 12 bases remaining between them. The CDR3: CATSRDTKQFNQPQHF. DNA for the CDR3: TGTGCCACCAGCAGAGATACGAAACAGTTCAATCAGCCCCAGCATTTT.

The chain has TRBV5-1 and TRBJ2-1; 10 bases align to TRBD2. Germline V gene data show CDR1 as SGHRS and CDR2 as YFSETQ. Trimming removed 4 bases from V and 5 bases from J; junction bases left unmatched: 9. The CDR3 is made up of 16 amino acids. The CDR3 coding sequence is TGCGCCAGCAGCGCGGGAGCGGGAGGGCCCAACAATGAGCAGTTCTTC. Translated: CASSAGAGGPNNEQFF.

A note on this clone: Within the sample, other DNA sequences also encode this same CDR3. This chain connects TRBV7-6 to TRBJ1-1, with 8 bases fitting TRBD1. V gave up 4 bases and J gave up 0 bases; unmatched junction bases: 7. Germline-derived CDR1 and CDR2 are SGHVS and FNYEAQ. This CDR3 contains 16 residues. As DNA, the CDR3 is TGTGCCAGCAGCTCTGGACAGGGACTCATGAACACTGAAGCTTTCTTT. This gives the protein CASSSGQGLMNTEAFF.

V usage is TRBV30 and J usage is TRBJ2-7; weak D call: TRBD1 (6 bases). V was trimmed by 2 bases and J by 9 bases, leaving 11 bases between them. This CDR3 has 11 residues. The germline V gene encodes CDR1 GTSNPN and CDR2 SVGIG (reference sequence). The CDR3 nucleotides read TGTGCCTGGAGTTCCTTAGGGGGGCAGTACTTC. This gives the protein CAWSSLGGQYF.

This rearrangement joins TRBV4-2 to TRBJ1-3, with 8 bases that match TRBD1. The CDR3 runs to 16 residues. CDR1 and CDR2 (germline): LGHNA, YNFKEQ. Unmatched junction bases numbered 4, after V lost 3 bases and J lost 0 bases. The CDR3 DNA sequence: TGTGCCAGCAGCCAGACAGGGGCCGACTCTGGAAACACCATATATTTT. It encodes CASSQTGADSGNTIYF.

The rearrangement links TRBV2 to TRBJ2-1; 10 bases match TRBD2. Germline V gives CDR1 SNHLY, CDR2 FYNNEI. Trimming took 4 bases from V and 8 from J; bases not matched to a gene: 5. The CDR3 is made up of 14 amino acids. The CDR3 loop reads CASSGLAGVYEQFF. The CDR3 bases are TGTGCCAGCAGTGGTCTAGCGGGAGTCTATGAGCAGTTCTTC.

The chain joins TRBV29-1 to TRBJ1-1; possibly TRBD1 for D (6 bases). V gave up 7 bases and J gave up 2 bases, with 8 bases separating them. CDR1 is SQVTM, CDR2 ANQGSEA, per germline. The CDR3 consists of 11 residues. CDR3 coding DNA: TGCAGCGCGGACAGTAACACTGAAGCTTTCTTT. It yields the protein CSADSNTEAFF.

This clone showed up just a few times. V is TRBV7-2 and J is TRBJ1-5; D is unclear. Trimming stripped 2 bases from V and 4 bases from J, with 3 bases between. Germline CDR1 reads SGHTA; CDR2 reads FQGNSA. The CDR3 length is 12 residues. CDR3 sequence reads: CASSLQNQPQHF. The CDR3 DNA reads TGTGCCAGCAGCTTACAGAATCAGCCCCAGCATTTT.

J is TRBJ2-2 and V is TRBV28; D is unclear. Trimming removed 5 bases from V and 4 bases from J, with 5 bases in between. The CDR3 sequence is 12 residues long. Per the germline V gene, CDR1 is MDHEN and CDR2 is SYDVKM. Here the CDR3 reads CASSPSTGELFF. For the CDR3, the DNA is TGTGCCAGCAGTCCGAGCACCGGGGAGCTGTTTTTT.

The rearrangement joins TRBV4-2 to TRBJ2-1; D remains unclear. Germline values: CDR1 LGHNA, CDR2 YNFKEQ. This CDR3 has 15 amino acids. V was shortened by 1 base and J by 2 bases, with 9 bases between the two germline ends. The CDR3 nucleotides are TGTGCCAGCAGCCAAGCGGGTGTCGCCTACAATGAGCAGTTCTTC. It specifies CASSQAGVAYNEQFF.

The chain couples TRBV5-1 to TRBJ1-1; D gene ambiguous. Deletions cut 3 bases from V and 6 bases from J, with 12 bases between. Germline CDR1 and CDR2: SGHRS and YFSETQ. The CDR3 sequence is 13 residues long. The CDR3 loop is CASSSSGRAEAFF. As DNA, the CDR3 is TGCGCCAGCAGCTCGTCAGGTCGTGCTGAAGCTTTCTTT.

V usage is TRBV11-1 and J usage is TRBJ1-1; the D is unclear. Germline assignment: CDR1 SGHAT and CDR2 FQDESV (reference sequence). Trimming removed 5 bases at V and 0 bases at J, with 10 bases between. CDR3 size: 14 residues. CDR3 loop: CASSIDTVNTEAFF. The CDR3 DNA sequence: TGTGCCAGCAGCATAGATACAGTGAACACTGAAGCTTTCTTT.

J is TRBJ2-7 and V is TRBV6-1, with 9 bases aligning to TRBD1. This CDR3 is built from 14 residues. Losses at the gene ends were 3 bases for V and 2 bases for J; bases not matched to a gene: 2. The germline CDR1 and CDR2 sequences are MNHNS and SASEGT. CDR3 sequence: CASSDTGGAYEQYF. Written as DNA, the CDR3 is TGTGCCAGCAGTGATACAGGGGGCGCCTACGAGCAGTACTTC.

This chain joins TRBV7-3 and TRBJ2-6, with D perhaps matching TRBD2 (5 bases). The CDR3 has 15 amino acids. V shed 5 bases and J shed 1 base, with 9 bases lying between them. Per the germline V gene, CDR1 is SGHTA and CDR2 is FQGTGA. The CDR3 DNA reads as TGTGCCAGCAGCCCGGGGAGTTCTGGGGCCAACGTCCTGACTTTC. Amino acid sequence: CASSPGSSGANVLTF.

This clone has a single count. The gene calls are TRBV5-1 and TRBJ1-4; 7 bases are shared with TRBD1. Germline-derived CDR1 and CDR2 are SGHRS and YFSETQ. The length of the CDR3 is 15 residues. V shed 4 bases, J shed 0 bases, and the junction held 3 bases outside the gene matches. CDR3 residues: CASSVGQSTNEKLFF. CDR3 bases: TGCGCCAGCAGCGTGGGACAGTCAACTAATGAAAAACTGTTTTTT.

This chain connects TRBV5-1 to TRBJ1-1; TRBD1 agrees at 7 bases. V was clipped by 1 base and J by 1 base; unmatched bases: 7. CDR1 and CDR2 from the germline V gene are SGHRS and YFSETQ. The CDR3 is 16 amino acids. The CDR3 DNA is TGCGCCAGCAGCTTGAAACAGGGGCCCAAGAACACTGAAGCTTTCTTT. It yields the protein CASSLKQGPKNTEAFF.

The chain carries TRBV14 and TRBJ2-7; D not resolved. This CDR3 has 14 amino acids. Per the germline V gene, CDR1 is SGHDN and CDR2 is FVKESK. Deletions cut 1 base from V and 1 base from J, with 8 bases between. The CDR3 region is CASSQARTSYEQYF. The CDR3 DNA follows: TGTGCCAGCAGCCAAGCACGAACTTCCTACGAGCAGTACTTC.

The chain is built from TRBV5-1 and TRBJ1-1, with 7 positions matching TRBD1. Trimming took 7 bases from V and 2 from J; bases not matched to a gene: 8. CDR1 is SGHRS, CDR2 YFSETQ, per germline. The CDR3 runs to 14 residues. In DNA form, the CDR3 reads TGCGCCAGCGGCGTAGGACAGGCAAACACTGAAGCTTTCTTT. It specifies CASGVGQANTEAFF.

The chain carries TRBV5-1 and TRBJ2-7; weak D call: TRBD2 (6 bases). Trimming shortened V by 4 bases and J by 5 bases, and 16 bases separated the two germline ends. This CDR3 is 14 amino acids long. CDR1 and CDR2 (germline): SGHRS, YFSETQ. The CDR3 here is CASSPGLPRHEQYF. CDR3 DNA sequence: TGCGCCAGCAGCCCGGGACTCCCGAGGCACGAGCAGTACTTC.

A single count supports this clone. The V call is TRBV6-6, the J call TRBJ2-2, with a tentative D call TRBD2 (6 bases). With 10 bases removed from V and 0 bases from J, the gap between germline ends came to 12 bases. This CDR3 region has 14 residues. CDR1 and CDR2 (germline): MNHNY, SVGAGI (reference sequence). Written as DNA, the CDR3 is TGTGCCATTGGGAGCGGGCCGAACACCGGGGAGCTGTTTTTT. This gives the protein CAIGSGPNTGELFF.

The chain couples TRBV27 to TRBJ1-5; possibly TRBD1 for D (6 bases). CDR1 is MNHEY and CDR2 is SMNVEV in the germline V gene (reference sequence). The CDR3 has 13 amino acids. Trimming cost V 6 bases and J 2 bases, with 8 bases left between them. Here the CDR3 reads CASRQGGNQPQHF. Here the CDR3 DNA reads TGTGCCAGCAGACAGGGTGGCAATCAGCCCCAGCATTTT.

This clone turned up a few times. The chain employs TRBV6-5 and TRBJ2-7; TRBD1 matches 7 bases. The V gene's germline CDR1 is MNHEY and CDR2 SVGAGI. V was clipped by 0 bases and J by 6 bases; unmatched bases: 8. This CDR3 has 15 residues. The CDR3 reads CASSYSKDRSVEQYF. The DNA for the CDR3 is TGTGCCAGCAGTTACTCGAAGGACAGGTCGGTCGAGCAGTACTTC.

In this sample, this clone turned up a few times. The rearrangement joins TRBV6-8 to TRBJ2-5; 7 bases map to TRBD2. Per germline, CDR1 MNHGY and CDR2 SAAAGT. With 7 bases clipped from V and 10 bases from J, the junction kept 3 bases outside the gene matches. The CDR3 is made up of 10 amino acids. CDR3 in amino acids: CASIRGVQYF. CDR3 nucleotide sequence: TGTGCCAGCATTCGGGGGGTCCAGTACTTC.

The V and J genes are TRBV7-2 and TRBJ2-5; tentatively, D is TRBD2 (5 bases). The CDR3 sequence is 14 residues long. Germline V gene sequence: CDR1 SGHTA, CDR2 FQGNSA. V was shortened by 4 bases and J by 5 bases, with 14 bases between the two germline ends. The CDR3 DNA reads TGTGCCAGCAGCTCCAGGACTTGGTCGGAGACCCAGTACTTC. Translation: CASSSRTWSETQYF.

The chain uses TRBV27 and TRBJ1-2, with 10 bases matching TRBD1. The junction had 3 bases not matched to a gene; V was cut back by 5 bases and J by 6 bases. This CDR3 region has 13 residues. Germline CDR1 is MNHEY and CDR2 is SMNVEV (reference sequence). The CDR3 sequence is CASSRQGADGYTF. The CDR3 DNA is TGTGCCAGCAGTCGACAGGGGGCTGATGGCTACACCTTC.

This clone was observed a single time. CDR3 residues: CASSYQGIGEQYF. CDR3 DNA sequence: TGTGCCAGCAGCTATCAGGGGATCGGAGAGCAGTACTTC. This chain uses TRBV7-2 with TRBJ2-7; tentatively, D is TRBD1 (6 bases). The CDR3 contains 13 residues. Per the germline V gene, CDR1 is SGHTA and CDR2 is FQGNSA. The ends were cut back, 4 bases at V and 7 bases at J, with 14 bases in the middle.